This TCR beta chain was found in a study of T cell responses to AZD1222 COVID-19 vaccine. As for this clone: Its antigen is as yet unknown.

Study-wide findings and caveats: It was only a handful of AZD1222 recipients who were seropositive at baseline. Close to half of all spike-specific TCRs reportedly target regions of the variants that are unmutated.

Trimming left V 2 bases short and J 5 bases short, with 7 bases between. The CDR3 runs 13 residues. Germline CDR1 LNHDA, CDR2 SQIVND (reference sequence). Sequencing was performed with immunoSEQ multiplex PCR; in TCRdb, only in-frame clones are kept and a portion is missing. The sample includes more than 85,000 clones, about 95% of them seen just once. The genes are TRBV19 and TRBJ1-5; D gene ambiguous. This TCR derives from an adult who received the AZD1222 COVID-19 vaccine. Material: peripheral blood, obtained 28 days after the second AZD1222 dose. The DNA for the CDR3 is TGTGCCAGTAGTATAATTACCGATCAGCCCCAGCATTTT. It codes for CASSIITDQPQHF.